Listed below are T cell receptor beta chains from one sample, sequenced in a study of blood T cell repertoires in COVID-19. The protocol was immunoSEQ multiplex PCR, while the TCRdb copy is restricted to in-frame clones and leaves out a portion. The sample records 200,000 to 300,000 clones, 85% to 90% being singletons. Sequenced input: peripheral blood. Source of these receptors: a woman aged 55-70 years with COVID-19, enrolled during active disease. Both conserved end residues are part of each CDR3. The D gene is left open where the match is weak. Clone size is stated in some rows and not others, as once, few, many or a class when expanded.

TRBD2	TRBV7-9	TRBJ2-3	NA	CASSQREGGTDTQYF	TGTGCCAGCAGCCAGCGGGAGGGGGGCACAGATACGCAGTATTTT
TRBD1	TRBV6-5	TRBJ1-1	NA	CASERGQGARAFF	TGTGCCAGCGAAAGAGGACAGGGGGCGAGGGCTTTCTTT
TRBD1	TRBV19	TRBJ1-4	NA	CASKSSGTGLQKLFF	TGTGCCAGTAAGAGCTCCGGGACAGGGTTACAAAAACTGTTTTTT
TRBD2	TRBV28	TRBJ2-2	NA	CASTPSLAGDGTGELFF	TGTGCCAGCACACCCTCACTAGCGGGAGATGGCACCGGGGAGCTGTTTTTT
TRBD1	TRBV15	TRBJ1-3	NA	CATSRGSTGTRNTIYF	TGTGCCACCAGCAGAGGATCGACAGGGACCCGAAACACCATATATTTT
TRBD2	TRBV5-4	TRBJ2-5	NA	CASSLPLAGIETQYF	TGTGCCAGCAGCTTGCCACTAGCGGGAATAGAGACCCAGTACTTC
NA	TRBV5-8	TRBJ1-1	few	CASSSQVGASFTEAFF	TGTGCCAGCAGCTCGCAGGTTGGGGCAAGTTTCACTGAAGCTTTCTTT
TRBD2	TRBV9	TRBJ2-1	NA	CASSVGASGRVGNEQFF	TGTGCCAGCAGCGTAGGGGCTAGCGGGAGGGTAGGCAATGAGCAGTTCTTC
NA	TRBV19	TRBJ1-2	NA	CASSIGGDYGYTF	TGTGCCAGTAGTATAGGTGGAGACTATGGCTACACCTTC
TRBD1	TRBV6-1	TRBJ1-1	NA	CASSEVSEGAAFF	TGTGCCAGCAGTGAAGTTTCGGAGGGGGCGGCTTTCTTT
TRBD1	TRBV28	TRBJ2-7	NA	CASSFRGTGSGEQYF	TGTGCCAGCAGTTTTAGAGGGACAGGGTCTGGCGAGCAGTACTTC
NA	TRBV5-5	TRBJ2-2	NA	CASNQIWGRRGELFF	TGTGCCAGCAACCAGATCTGGGGGCGGAGGGGGGAGCTGTTTTTT
TRBD1	TRBV6-5	TRBJ1-6	NA	CASSLGTGVSPLHF	TGTGCCAGCAGTCTAGGGACAGGGGTTTCACCCCTCCACTTT
NA	TRBV28	TRBJ2-3	NA	CASSLARLSTDTQYF	TGTGCCAGCAGTTTAGCGCGGCTTAGCACAGATACGCAGTATTTT
NA	TRBV27	TRBJ1-1	NA	CASSRGGRVTEAFF	TGTGCCAGCAGTCGGGGGGGTCGGGTCACTGAAGCTTTCTTT
TRBD1	TRBV24-1	TRBJ2-5	NA	CATSDRRTGGGETQYF	TGTGCCACCAGTGACCGAAGGACAGGGGGTGGAGAGACCCAGTACTTC
TRBD1	TRBV6-5	TRBJ1-2	NA	CASIGQGGYGYTF	TGTGCCAGCATTGGACAGGGCGGCTATGGCTACACCTTC
NA	TRBV10-3	TRBJ2-1	NA	CAIAAEGNEQFF	TGTGCCATCGCCGCGGAGGGGAATGAGCAGTTCTTC
TRBD1	TRBV24-1	TRBJ1-6	few	CATSAMGQFYNSPLHF	TGTGCCACCAGTGCCATGGGACAGTTCTATAATTCACCCCTCCACTTT
NA	TRBV5-1	TRBJ2-1	NA	CASSLARVYRLGEQFF	TGCGCCAGCAGCTTGGCCCGGGTCTACCGTTTGGGTGAGCAGTTCTTC
TRBD1	TRBV12-3/TRBV12-4	TRBJ2-7	NA	CASSYRDRKDF	TGTGCCAGCAGTTACCGGGACAGAAAGGACTTC
TRBD1	TRBV7-6	TRBJ1-2	NA	CASSSTGQGYGYTF	TGTGCCAGCAGCTCGACGGGACAGGGCTATGGCTACACCTTC
NA	TRBV10-3	TRBJ2-2	NA	CAIIRGSRNTGELFF	TGTGCCATCATCCGAGGGAGCCGGAACACCGGGGAGCTGTTTTTT
TRBD1	TRBV6-2/TRBV6-3	TRBJ2-1	NA	CASSRNQGAVYNEQFF	TGTGCCAGCAGCAGGAACCAGGGGGCTGTCTACAATGAGCAGTTCTTC